Below are 25 T cell receptor gamma chains sequenced from a single sample in a study of intestinal T cells in coeliac disease (dated by TCRdb to 2020 to 2021). Genomic DNA was extracted with the QIAamp DNA FFPE tissue kit from ten 5-um FFPE scrolls per case. Preparation of the library involved multiplex PCR. Sequencing was performed on an Ion Torrent PGM. The LymphoTrack kit, which has primers carrying Illumina adapters, was used to amplify TRG repertoires from roughly 220 ng of biopsy DNA. Clone calls in TCRdb were regenerated from the public reads with CATT, after which identical DNA sequences shared one row. The sample contains approximately 720 gamma-chain clones, around half of them found a single time. Approximately 18% of the sample comes from the top ten. The sequencing sample was made of a duodenal biopsy. These receptors were collected from a human donor who served as a control with a normal duodenal biopsy, not a healthy volunteer.

By sample fraction, this clone is large (0.1 to 1%). Other DNA sequences from this sample encode an identical CDR3 as well. This rearrangement joins TRGV2 to TRGJP2. The CDR3 is 14 amino acids. Germline-derived CDR1 and CDR2 are EGSNGY and YDSYNSKV. With V trimmed by 4 bases and J by 0 bases, 2 bases remained unmatched. The CDR3 spells CATWENSSDWIKTF. The CDR3, as DNA: TGTGCCACCTGGGAGAATAGTAGTGATTGGATCAAGACGTTT.

A note on this clone: Possible read error: a much larger clone is one base away. The sample holds other DNA sequences that translate to the same CDR3. V is TRGV8 and J is TRGJP1. Per the germline V gene, CDR1 is VENAVY and CDR2 is YDSYNSRV. The CDR3 contains 23 residues. The J segment lost 0 bases and the V segment lost 1 base, leaving 26 bases of the junction unmatched. CDR3 nucleotide sequence: TGTGCCACCTGGGATAGTCTGGAGGCGTTTTTAGCCGAAGAGTATACCACTGGTTGGTTCAAGATATTT. Its protein product is CATWDSLEAFLAEEYTTGWFKIF.

This clone is labeled large (0.1 to 1%). This sequence joins TRGV8 and TRGJ1 or TRGJ2. The CDR3 has 11 residues. The V and J ends lost 3 bases and 4 bases, in that order; junction bases with no gene match: 0. The germline gives CDR1 VENAVY, CDR2 YDSYNSRV. DNA for the CDR3: TGTGCCACCTGGGATTATTATAAGAAACTCTTT. It encodes CATWDYYKKLF.

By share, this clone ranks as large. Other DNA sequences from this sample encode an identical CDR3 as well. The chain recombines TRGV10 with TRGJ1 or TRGJ2. TRGV10 is marked as an open reading frame, function uncertain. The CDR3 runs to 21 residues. V gave up 8 bases and J gave up 3 bases; unmatched junction bases: 32. The CDR3 is CAAWDSTSVVEAYSFYYKKLF. For the CDR3, the DNA is TGTGCTGCGTGGGATTCCACGAGTGTGGTCGAGGCCTACTCTTTTTATTATAAGAAACTCTTT.

This chain connects TRGV2 to TRGJP1. Looked up from germline, CDR1 is EGSNGY and CDR2 is YDSYNSKV. Germline trimming cut 12 bases from V and 7 bases from J; bases unmatched to any gene: 20. The length of the CDR3 is 15 residues. CDR3 sequence: CADLGRPRGGWFKIF. In nucleotides, the CDR3 is TGTGCCGACCTGGGACGGCCACGCGGTGGTTGGTTCAAGATATTT.

The chain is built from TRGV3 and TRGJ1 or TRGJ2. V shed 0 bases, J shed 6 bases, and the junction held 11 bases outside the gene matches. Germline values: CDR1 VTNTFY, CDR2 YDVSTARD (reference sequence). The CDR3 totals 15 residues. Here the CDR3 DNA reads TGTGCCACCTGGGACAGGCCCGGAATTATTTATAAGAAACTCTTT. Its translation is CATWDRPGIIYKKLF.

The chain links TRGV2 to TRGJP1. The junction had 13 bases not matched to a gene; V was cut back by 5 bases and J by 7 bases. This CDR3 comprises 15 residues. Germline CDR1 EGSNGY, CDR2 YDSYNSKV. CDR3 amino acids: CATWGRPRGGWFKIF. The CDR3 bases are TGTGCCACCTGGGGACGGCCACGCGGTGGTTGGTTCAAGATATTT.

The sample holds one count of this clone. V is TRGV8 and J is TRGJ1 or TRGJ2. Germline V gene lookup returns CDR1 VENAVY and CDR2 YDSYNSRV. Trimming removed 8 bases from V and 6 bases from J; junction bases left unmatched: 10. The CDR3 runs 12 residues. Here the CDR3 reads CATLAIIYKKLF. Written as DNA, the CDR3 is TGTGCCACCTTGGCAATTATTTATAAGAAACTCTTT.

Only a few counts were recorded for this clone. This chain joins TRGV4 and TRGJ1 or TRGJ2. This CDR3 spans 11 amino acids. Germline CDR1 EGSTGY, CDR2 YDSYTSSV. The junction had 9 bases not matched to a gene; V was cut back by 6 bases and J by 10 bases. CDR3 bases: TGTGCCACCTGGAAGGCTATAAAGAAACTCTTT. Translation: CATWKAIKKLF.

In this sample, this clone turned up a few times. The gene calls are TRGV10 and TRGJ1 or TRGJ2. TRGV10 is annotated as an ORF whose role is uncertain. The CDR3 runs 13 residues. V lost 8 bases to trimming and J lost 5 bases; unmatched junction nucleotides: 10. CDR3 bases: TGTGCTGCGTGGGCTCCGGATGATTATAAGAAACTCTTT. It specifies CAAWAPDDYKKLF.

With regard to this clone: A far larger clone is a single base away, which makes a read error likely. Different DNA sequences within this sample yield the same CDR3. The V gene is TRGV10, the J gene TRGJP2. TRGV10 is recorded as an ORF, its role being uncertain. This CDR3 region has 15 residues. The CDR3 spells CAAWDYRASDWIKTF. In DNA form, the CDR3 reads TGTGCTGCGTGGGATTATAGGGCGAGTGACTGGATCAAGACGTTT.

CDR3 nucleotide sequence: TGTGCCACCTGGGATGAGGTTGAGAAACTCTTT. This sequence encodes CATWDEVEKLF. V gene TRGV4 combines with J gene TRGJ1 or TRGJ2. The V gene end was trimmed by 2 bases and the J gene end by 11 bases; junction bases not matched to a gene: 6. Germline assignment: CDR1 EGSTGY and CDR2 YDSYTSSV. The CDR3 length is 11 residues.

Within the sample, this clone is large. The V call is TRGV9, the J call TRGJ1 or TRGJ2. J lost 2 bases, V lost 12 bases, and 13 bases had no gene match. The CDR3 consists of 13 residues. Per germline, CDR1 GITISATS and CDR2 ISYDGTV (reference sequence). The CDR3 spells CATAIHYYYKKLF. The DNA for the CDR3 is TGTGCCACCGCCATTCACTATTATTATAAGAAACTCTTT.

The chain is built from TRGV5P and TRGJ1 or TRGJ2. TRGV5P is marked as a pseudogene. The CDR3 length is 14 residues. The CDR3 nucleotides read TGTGCCACCTGGGGCAGGCGGGGGTATTATAAGAAACTCTTT. This codes for CATWGRRGYYKKLF.

The rearrangement joins TRGV4 to TRGJP1. The CDR3 is 14 amino acids. Germline CDR1 is EGSTGY and CDR2 is YDSYTSSV. V lost 0 bases, J lost 7 bases, and 5 bases stayed unmatched. CDR3 in DNA: TGTGCCACCTGGGATGGGCCACTTGGTTGGTTCAAGATATTT. This gives the protein CATWDGPLGWFKIF.

This clone appeared once. The chain has TRGV10 and TRGJ1 or TRGJ2. TRGV10 is identified as an open reading frame with a role that is uncertain. V shed 11 bases, J shed 4 bases, and the junction held 9 bases outside the gene matches. The CDR3 is 12 residues long. This CDR3 is CAAVGGYYKKLF. The CDR3 DNA is TGTGCTGCGGTCGGGGGGTATTATAAGAAACTCTTT.

This clone appeared a few times. This clone may be a read error of a much larger clone one base away. This chain connects TRGV8 to TRGJ1 or TRGJ2. The CDR3 extends over 11 amino acids. Germline V gives CDR1 VENAVY, CDR2 YDSYNSRV. CDR3 protein: CATWHYYKKLF. CDR3 bases: TGTGCCACCTGGCATTATTATAAAAAACTCTTT.

The V gene is TRGV2, the J gene TRGJP1. The CDR3 totals 13 residues. V lost 0 bases to trimming and J lost 12 bases; unmatched junction nucleotides: 7. Per germline, CDR1 EGSNGY and CDR2 YDSYNSKV. CDR3 DNA sequence: TGTGCCACCTGGGACGGGCGAGAAGGGTTCAAGATATTT. Translating it yields CATWDGREGFKIF.

This clone is termed large. This rearrangement joins TRGV9 to TRGJ1 or TRGJ2. Germline V gene data show CDR1 as GITISATS and CDR2 as ISYDGTV (reference sequence). The ends lost 2 bases at V and 3 bases at J; junction bases unmatched: 7. This CDR3 region has 14 residues. The CDR3 coding sequence is TGTGCCTTGTGGGAGGCGCGCCCTTATTATAAGAAACTCTTT. It is translated as CALWEARPYYKKLF.

This clone was observed a handful of times. One base away lies a much larger clone, so this may be a sequencing read error. The V gene is TRGV2, the J gene TRGJ1 or TRGJ2. V shed 5 bases, J shed 0 bases, and the junction held 1 base outside the gene matches. Germline V gene sequence: CDR1 EGSNGY, CDR2 YDSYNSKV. The CDR3 covers 12 residues. CDR3 region: CATWGNYYKKLF. In DNA, the CDR3 is TGTGCCACCTGGGGGAATTATTATAAGAAACTCTTT.

By sample share, this clone is large. The chain joins TRGV3 to TRGJ1 or TRGJ2. This CDR3 spans 14 amino acids. Germline assignment: CDR1 VTNTFY and CDR2 YDVSTARD (reference sequence). J gave up 2 bases and V 0 bases, and 4 bases lay outside the gene matches. CDR3 in DNA: TGTGCCACCTGGGACAGGCCGTATTATTATAAGAAACTCTTT. Its translation is CATWDRPYYYKKLF.

This clone ranks as large. This sequence joins TRGV5 and TRGJ1 or TRGJ2. In germline, CDR1 is VINAFY, CDR2 YDVSNSKD. V lost 3 bases to trimming and J lost 7 bases; unmatched junction nucleotides: 9. The CDR3 runs to 13 residues. The CDR3 DNA sequence: TGTGCCACCTGGGACCCAAGGAGCTATAAGAAACTCTTT. Protein product: CATWDPRSYKKLF.

The rearrangement links TRGV8 to TRGJP1. V lost 9 bases, J lost 4 bases, and 14 bases stayed unmatched. There are 15 residues in the CDR3. In germline, CDR1 is VENAVY, CDR2 YDSYNSRV. The CDR3 nucleotides read TGTGCCACCCGGAAGTCCCCCAACACTGGTTGGTTCAAGATATTT. It encodes CATRKSPNTGWFKIF.

This clone was seen only a few times. TCRdb shows a much larger clone's protein in place of this DNA's translation, and the two differ at residue 8, likely through a read error; the protein shown is translated from the DNA. The chain links TRGV10 to TRGJP1. TRGV10 is sorted into the ORF group, with uncertain function. This CDR3 contains 11 residues. CDR3 in amino acids: CAAQHGWSKIF. In DNA, the CDR3 is TGTGCTGCCCAACACGGTTGGTCCAAGATATTT.

The J gene is TRGJ1 or TRGJ2, the V gene TRGV8. The germline V gene encodes CDR1 VENAVY and CDR2 YDSYNSRV. The CDR3 runs to 14 residues. The V and J ends lost 10 bases and 6 bases, in that order; junction bases with no gene match: 18. CDR3 residues: CATSVWKIIYKKLF. In DNA, the CDR3 is TGTGCCACTTCAGTGTGGAAGATTATTTATAAGAAACTCTTT.